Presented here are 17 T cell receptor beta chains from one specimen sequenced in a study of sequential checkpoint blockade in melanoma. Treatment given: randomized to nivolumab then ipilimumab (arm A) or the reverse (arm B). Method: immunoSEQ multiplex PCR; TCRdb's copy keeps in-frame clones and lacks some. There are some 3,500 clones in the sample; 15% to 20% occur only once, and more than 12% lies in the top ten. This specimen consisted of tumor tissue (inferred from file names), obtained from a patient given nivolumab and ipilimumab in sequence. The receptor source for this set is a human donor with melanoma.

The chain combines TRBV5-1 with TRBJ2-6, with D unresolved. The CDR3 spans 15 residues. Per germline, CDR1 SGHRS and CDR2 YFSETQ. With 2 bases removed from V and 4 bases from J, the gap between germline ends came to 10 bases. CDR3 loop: CASSLTRTGANVLTF. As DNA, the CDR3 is TGCGCCAGCAGCTTAACGAGGACCGGGGCCAACGTCCTGACTTTC. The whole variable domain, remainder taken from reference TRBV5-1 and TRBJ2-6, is KAGVTQTPRYLIKTRGQQVTLSCSPISGHRSVSWYQQTPGQGLQFLFEYFSETQRNKGNFPGRFSGRQFSNSRSEMNVSTLELGDSALYLCASSLTRTGANVLTFGAGSRLTVL.

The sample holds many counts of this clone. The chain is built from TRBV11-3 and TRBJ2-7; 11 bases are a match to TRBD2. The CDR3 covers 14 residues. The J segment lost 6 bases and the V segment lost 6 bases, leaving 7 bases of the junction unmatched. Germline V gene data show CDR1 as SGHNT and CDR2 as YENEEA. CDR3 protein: CASSLAGGMGEQYF. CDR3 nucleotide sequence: TGTGCCAGCAGTCTAGCGGGAGGAATGGGCGAGCAGTACTTC.

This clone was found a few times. DNA of the CDR3: TGTGCCAGCAGTGAAGACAGGCTCGGGGTCATGTTTTTT. Translation gives CASSEDRLGVMFF. This rearrangement joins TRBV25-1 to TRBJ1-4; possible D gene TRBD1, 6 bases. Trimming left V 2 bases short and J 15 bases short, with 16 bases between. Germline V gene sequence: CDR1 MGHDK, CDR2 SYGVNS. This CDR3 region has 13 residues.

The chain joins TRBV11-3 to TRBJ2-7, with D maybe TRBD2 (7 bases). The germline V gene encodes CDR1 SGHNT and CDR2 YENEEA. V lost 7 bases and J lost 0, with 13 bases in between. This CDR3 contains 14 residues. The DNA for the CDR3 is TGTGCCAGCACCCTCGGGGGGCCCTCCTACGAGCAGTACTTC. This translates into CASTLGGPSYEQYF.

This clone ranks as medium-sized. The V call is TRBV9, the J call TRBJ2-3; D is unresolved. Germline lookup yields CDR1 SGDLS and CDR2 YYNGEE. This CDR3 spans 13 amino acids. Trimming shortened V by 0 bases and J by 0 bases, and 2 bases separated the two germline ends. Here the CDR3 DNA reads TGTGCCAGCAGCGTAGATAGCACAGATACGCAGTATTTT. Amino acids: CASSVDSTDTQYF.

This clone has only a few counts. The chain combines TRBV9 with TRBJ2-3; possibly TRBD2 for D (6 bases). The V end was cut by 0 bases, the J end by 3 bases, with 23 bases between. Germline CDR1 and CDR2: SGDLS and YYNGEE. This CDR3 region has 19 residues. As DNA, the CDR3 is TGTGCCAGCAGCGTAGCCCCCTTCCCGGGCAGGAGGGCGACAGATACGCAGTATTTT. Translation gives CASSVAPFPGRRATDTQYF.

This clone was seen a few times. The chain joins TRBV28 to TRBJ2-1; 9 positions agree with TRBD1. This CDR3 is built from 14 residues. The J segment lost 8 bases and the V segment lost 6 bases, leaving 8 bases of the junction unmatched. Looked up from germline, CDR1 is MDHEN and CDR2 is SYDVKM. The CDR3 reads CASSPMDRGHEQFF. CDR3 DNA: TGTGCCAGCAGCCCTATGGACAGGGGCCATGAGCAGTTCTTC.

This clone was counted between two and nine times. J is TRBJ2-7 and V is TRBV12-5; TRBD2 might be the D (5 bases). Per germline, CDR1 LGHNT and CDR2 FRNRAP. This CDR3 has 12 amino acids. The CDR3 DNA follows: TGTGCCAGCGGCGTAGGACCTCTCGAGCAGTACTTC. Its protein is CASGVGPLEQYF.

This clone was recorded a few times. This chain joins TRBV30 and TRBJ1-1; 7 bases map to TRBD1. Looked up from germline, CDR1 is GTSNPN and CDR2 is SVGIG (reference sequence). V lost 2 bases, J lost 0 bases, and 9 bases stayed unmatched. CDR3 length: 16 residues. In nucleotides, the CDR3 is TGTGCCTGGAGTACTGGGACAGATTATATGAACACTGAAGCTTTCTTT. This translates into CAWSTGTDYMNTEAFF.

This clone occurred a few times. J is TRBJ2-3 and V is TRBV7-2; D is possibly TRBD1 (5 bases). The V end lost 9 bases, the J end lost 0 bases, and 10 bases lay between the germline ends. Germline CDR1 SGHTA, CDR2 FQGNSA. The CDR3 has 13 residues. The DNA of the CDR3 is TGTGCCAGTCGTCAGGGTAGCACAGATACGCAGTATTTT. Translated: CASRQGSTDTQYF.

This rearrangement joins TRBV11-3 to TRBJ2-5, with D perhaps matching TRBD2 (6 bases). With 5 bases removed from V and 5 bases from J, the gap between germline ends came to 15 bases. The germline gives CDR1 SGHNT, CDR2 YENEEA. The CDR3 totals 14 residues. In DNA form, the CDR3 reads TGTGCCAGCAGCCAAGCGGGCCCTCGGGAGACCCAGTACTTC. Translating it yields CASSQAGPRETQYF.

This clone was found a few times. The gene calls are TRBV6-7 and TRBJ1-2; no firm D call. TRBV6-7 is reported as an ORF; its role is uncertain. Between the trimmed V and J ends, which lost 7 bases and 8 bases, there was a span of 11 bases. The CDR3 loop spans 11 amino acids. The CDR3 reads CASTSGLGYTF. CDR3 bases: TGTGCCAGCACAAGCGGTTTGGGCTACACCTTC.

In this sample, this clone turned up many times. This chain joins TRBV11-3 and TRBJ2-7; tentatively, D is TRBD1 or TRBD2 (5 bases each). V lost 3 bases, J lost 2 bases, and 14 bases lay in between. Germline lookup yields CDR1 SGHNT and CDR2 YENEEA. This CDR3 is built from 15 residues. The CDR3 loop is CASSLALGATYEQYF. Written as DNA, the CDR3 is TGTGCCAGCAGCTTGGCTCTCGGGGCGACCTACGAGCAGTACTTC.

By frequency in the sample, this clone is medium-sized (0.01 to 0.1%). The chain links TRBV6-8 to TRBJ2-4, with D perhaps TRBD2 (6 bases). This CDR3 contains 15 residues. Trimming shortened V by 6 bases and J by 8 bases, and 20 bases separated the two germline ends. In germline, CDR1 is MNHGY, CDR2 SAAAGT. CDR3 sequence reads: CASRPASGSSYIQYF. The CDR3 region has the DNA TGTGCCAGCAGACCCGCCAGCGGGTCCTCATACATTCAGTACTTC.

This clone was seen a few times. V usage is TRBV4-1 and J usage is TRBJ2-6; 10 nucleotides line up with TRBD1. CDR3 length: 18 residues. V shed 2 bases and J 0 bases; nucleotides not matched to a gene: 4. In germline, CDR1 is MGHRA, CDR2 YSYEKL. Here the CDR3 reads CASSQRQGASSGANVLTF. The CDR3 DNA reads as TGCGCCAGCAGCCAAAGACAGGGGGCGAGCTCTGGGGCCAACGTCCTGACTTTC.

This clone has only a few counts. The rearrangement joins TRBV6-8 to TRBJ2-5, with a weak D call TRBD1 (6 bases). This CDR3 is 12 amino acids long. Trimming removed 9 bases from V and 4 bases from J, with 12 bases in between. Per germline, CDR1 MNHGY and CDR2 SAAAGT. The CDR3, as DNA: TGTGCCAGTTCAGGGGTAGCAGAGACCCAGTACTTC. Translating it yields CASSGVAETQYF.

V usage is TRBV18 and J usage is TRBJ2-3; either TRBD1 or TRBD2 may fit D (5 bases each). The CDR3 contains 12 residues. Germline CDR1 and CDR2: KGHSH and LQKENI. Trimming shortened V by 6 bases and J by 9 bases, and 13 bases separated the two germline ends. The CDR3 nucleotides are TGTGCCAGCTCGATCTCCCGGGACACGCAGTATTTT. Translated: CASSISRDTQYF.